The sequence of this T cell receptor beta chain was determined in a study of PD-1 blockade in classical Hodgkin lymphoma. Only in-frame clones appear in the TCRdb table, and some are missing; sequencing was by immunoSEQ multiplex PCR. The table lists about 19,000 clones, around 86% of them singletons. Each patient experienced a relapse that followed autologous stem cell transplantation, and brentuximab vedotin exposure varied. The ends were cut back, 6 bases at V and 4 bases at J, with 18 bases in the middle. The CDR3 consists of 15 residues. Germline V CDR1 and CDR2: MNHNS, SASEGT. This chain links TRBV6-1 with TRBJ1-1; D might be TRBD1 (6 bases). The source of this sequence is a human donor with classical Hodgkin lymphoma. This specimen was peripheral blood mononuclear cells (PBMCs), taken before the second cycle of nivolumab. DNA for the CDR3: TGTGCCAGCAGGTACAGGGCTACCCAAGCCACTGAAGCTTTCTTT. It encodes CASRYRATQATEAFF.